These T cell receptor beta chains were read from a single sample in a study of blood T cell repertoires in COVID-19. Generated by immunoSEQ multiplex PCR, the TCRdb table keeps only in-frame clones and is missing some. The repertoire consists of about 200,000 clones, with about 77% occurring once and the leading ten covering less than 20%. The sample consisted of PBMCs or T cells enriched from blood (not recorded which). These receptors were collected from a woman between 45 and 65 years old with acute COVID-19. CDR3s include the opening cysteine and the closing phenylalanine or tryptophan. D genes are given only for firm matches. Size is omitted from some rows. Given values are once, few, many or a class for expanded clones.

clone size	CDR3 length	V gene	J gene	D gene	CDR3 protein	CDR3 DNA
NA	15	TRBV5-4	TRBJ2-3	TRBD2	CASSLTSGPTDTQYF	TGTGCCAGCAGCTTGACTAGCGGGCCCACAGATACGCAGTATTTT
once	13	TRBV6-1	TRBJ1-1	NA	CASSDRANTEAFF	TGTGCCAGCAGTGACAGGGCGAACACTGAAGCTTTCTTT
many	15	TRBV11-1	TRBJ2-5	TRBD2	CASSIGLAEQETQYF	TGTGCCAGCAGCATTGGACTAGCTGAACAAGAGACCCAGTACTTC
few	15	TRBV7-9	TRBJ1-3	NA	CASSYMHGPGNTIYF	TGTGCCAGCAGCTACATGCATGGGCCTGGAAACACCATATATTTT
NA	13	TRBV19	TRBJ1-5	NA	CASTRVLNQPQHF	TGTGCCAGTACTCGGGTTTTGAATCAGCCCCAGCATTTT
NA	16	TRBV7-2	TRBJ1-5	NA	CASSLGGRNSNQPQHF	TGTGCCAGCAGCTTGGGGGGACGGAATAGCAATCAGCCCCAGCATTTT
NA	15	TRBV11-3	TRBJ2-2	NA	CASSLGTAGTGELFF	TGTGCCAGCAGCTTAGGAACAGCGGGCACCGGGGAGCTGTTTTTT
NA	15	TRBV11-2	TRBJ2-1	TRBD2	CASSSVAGTYNEQFF	TGTGCCAGCAGCTCTGTAGCGGGGACTTACAATGAGCAGTTCTTC
once	13	TRBV10-3	TRBJ2-3	NA	CAISRDNTDTQYF	TGTGCCATTTCCCGGGACAACACAGATACGCAGTATTTT
once	15	TRBV28	TRBJ2-5	TRBD2	CASSETSGGIKTQYF	TGTGCCAGCAGTGAGACTAGCGGGGGAATAAAGACCCAGTACTTC
NA	15	TRBV7-2	TRBJ1-2	NA	CASSLERGQPYGYTF	TGTGCCAGCAGCTTAGAGAGAGGACAGCCGTATGGCTACACCTTC
NA	16	TRBV4-2	TRBJ2-1	NA	CASSPWGSGSYNEQFF	TGTGCCAGCAGCCCCTGGGGTAGCGGATCCTACAATGAGCAGTTCTTC
NA	14	TRBV24-1	TRBJ2-2	NA	CATSQDVYTGELFF	TGTGCCACCAGTCAGGATGTCTACACCGGGGAGCTGTTTTTT
NA	12	TRBV6-1	TRBJ1-3	NA	CASSEAPDTAHF	TGTGCCAGCAGTGAAGCGCCGGACACGGCGCATTTT
NA	15	TRBV5-5	TRBJ2-2	TRBD1	CASRPTGANTGELFF	TGTGCCAGCAGACCGACAGGGGCGAACACCGGGGAGCTGTTTTTT
once	14	TRBV19	TRBJ1-2	TRBD1	CASSMTGGAYGYTF	TGTGCCAGTAGTATGACAGGGGGAGCCTATGGCTACACCTTC
NA	16	TRBV2	TRBJ1-1	TRBD1	CASTPGRQGLNTEAFF	TGTGCCAGCACCCCCGGGCGACAGGGGTTGAACACTGAAGCTTTCTTT
NA	12	TRBV30	TRBJ2-3	TRBD2	CAGRGVTDTQYF	TGTGCGGGGCGGGGGGTAACAGATACGCAGTATTTT
NA	15	TRBV6-5	TRBJ1-3	TRBD1	CASSLGQLNQNTIYF	TGTGCCAGCAGCCTGGGACAGCTAAATCAAAACACCATATATTTT
NA	17	TRBV27	TRBJ1-5	NA	CASSCRTATYSNQPQHF	TGTGCCAGCAGTTGCAGGACAGCGACATATAGCAATCAGCCCCAGCATTTT
few	13	TRBV12-3/TRBV12-4	TRBJ1-3	TRBD1	CASRRGTVWTIYF	TGTGCCAGCAGGCGCGGGACAGTCTGGACCATATATTTT
NA	12	TRBV30	TRBJ1-2	NA	CAWSVQGYGYTF	TGTGCCTGGAGTGTACAGGGCTATGGCTACACCTTC
NA	15	TRBV10-2	TRBJ1-5	NA	CASRPGLISNQPQHF	TGCGCCAGCCGGCCAGGACTGATTTCGAATCAGCCCCAGCATTTT
NA	15	TRBV3-1/TRBV3-2	TRBJ2-3	NA	CASSQGTGSTDTQYF	TGTGCCAGCAGCCAAGGGACGGGGAGCACAGATACGCAGTATTTT
NA	14	TRBV7-2	TRBJ1-5	NA	CASSLTGNNQPQHF	TGTGCCAGCAGCTTGACAGGAAACAATCAGCCCCAGCATTTT
few	13	TRBV27	TRBJ1-1	NA	CAGRQVQNTEAFF	TGTGCCGGGAGACAGGTTCAGAACACTGAAGCTTTCTTT